Shown below are 8 T cell receptor beta chains from a single sample sequenced in a study of T cell responses to AZD1222 COVID-19 vaccine. The table came from immunoSEQ multiplex PCR; TCRdb's copy has only in-frame clones and leaves some out. The data contain around 88,000 clones, around nine tenths of them singletons. The sample in question was peripheral blood, obtained on day 0 of MenACWY control vaccination. These TCRs come from an adult in good health.

This chain uses TRBV7-9 with TRBJ1-4; TRBD1 agrees at 11 bases. Germline assignment: CDR1 SEHNR and CDR2 FQNEAQ (reference sequence). V gave up 4 bases and J gave up 7 bases; unmatched junction bases: 2. The CDR3 is 14 amino acids. The CDR3 reads CASSSDRGLEKLFF. The CDR3 region has the DNA TGTGCCAGCAGCTCGGACAGGGGGCTTGAAAAACTGTTTTTT.

The chain employs TRBV19 and TRBJ2-1; no firm D call. The V end was cut by 4 bases, the J end by 4 bases, with 11 bases between. The CDR3 runs to 14 residues. Germline loops: CDR1 LNHDA, CDR2 SQIVND (reference sequence). CDR3 nucleotides: TGTGCCAGTAGTACCCCGGCGTCATACAATGAGCAGTTCTTC. Protein sequence: CASSTPASYNEQFF. The full variable domain, with the rest looked up from reference TRBV19 and TRBJ2-1, is DGGITQSPKYLFRKEGQNVTLSCEQNLNHDAMYWYRQDPGQGLRLIYYSQIVNDFQKGDIAEGYSVSREKKESFPLTVTSAQKNPTAFYLCASSTPASYNEQFFGPGTRLTVL.

The chain links TRBV19 to TRBJ2-7, with D maybe TRBD1 (6 bases). The CDR3 has 14 residues. Germline-derived CDR1 and CDR2 are LNHDA and SQIVND (reference sequence). V lost 3 bases and J 3 bases, leaving 12 bases between the germline ends. CDR3 sequence: CASSIRDKLYEQYF. The CDR3 nucleotides read TGTGCCAGTAGTATCCGGGACAAGCTCTACGAGCAGTACTTC.

The chain combines TRBV21-1 with TRBJ2-7; whether TRBD2, the table's D call, matches the DNA was not checked. TRBV21-1 is designated a pseudogene. There are 16 residues in the CDR3. DNA for the CDR3: TGTGCCAGCAGCAAGAGGTGGGGGGAAACACCGGGCGAGCAGTACTTC. Its translation is CASSKRWGETPGEQYF.

The chain has TRBV7-2 and TRBJ2-3; 7 nucleotides match TRBD2. The CDR3 is 13 residues long. V shed 8 bases, J shed 2 bases, and the junction held 4 bases outside the gene matches. CDR1 SGHTA and CDR2 FQGNSA come from the germline V gene. The CDR3 here is CASRGTNTDTQYF. CDR3 DNA sequence: TGTGCCAGCCGGGGGACTAACACAGATACGCAGTATTTT. Full variable domain (outside the CDR3, taken from reference TRBV7-2 and TRBJ2-3): GAGVSQSPSNKVTEKGKDVELRCDPISGHTALYWYRQSLGQGLEFLIYFQGNSAPDKSGLPSDRFSAERTGGSVSTLTIQRTQQEDSAVYLCASRGTNTDTQYFGPGTRLTVL.

This clone was found once. J is TRBJ1-5 and V is TRBV2, with 7 bases that match TRBD1. The CDR3 totals 15 residues. Germline loops: CDR1 SNHLY, CDR2 FYNNEI. J lost 3 bases, V lost 2 bases, and 4 bases had no gene match. The CDR3 is CASSESRGNNQPQHF. The CDR3 DNA reads as TGTGCCAGCAGTGAATCCAGGGGGAACAATCAGCCCCAGCATTTT.

The V gene is TRBV19, the J gene TRBJ2-3; the D is unclear. CDR1 and CDR2 from the germline V gene are LNHDA and SQIVND (reference sequence). V was pared by 6 bases and J by 9 bases, with 19 bases between. This CDR3 spans 14 amino acids. The CDR3 loop reads CASSPQAAEGTQYF. Written as DNA, the CDR3 is TGTGCCAGTAGCCCTCAGGCGGCGGAAGGCACGCAGTATTTT. Full variable domain (outside the CDR3, taken from reference TRBV19 and TRBJ2-3): DGGITQSPKYLFRKEGQNVTLSCEQNLNHDAMYWYRQDPGQGLRLIYYSQIVNDFQKGDIAEGYSVSREKKESFPLTVTSAQKNPTAFYLCASSPQAAEGTQYFGPGTRLTVL.

The rearrangement links TRBV7-9 to TRBJ2-1; no definite D call. CDR3 length: 15 amino acids. Trimming removed 1 base from V and 0 bases from J, with 7 bases in between. From germline, CDR1 is SEHNR and CDR2 FQNEAQ (reference sequence). The CDR3 reads CASSLEGYSYNEQFF. The CDR3 nucleotides read TGTGCCAGCAGCTTAGAGGGCTACTCCTACAATGAGCAGTTCTTC.